Described below is a single T cell receptor beta chain sequence and its context. This clone was observed once. The clone's antigen remains unknown. No base-level quality is on record; no much larger clone is a single base apart. The immunoSEQ assay amplified TCRB CDR3 regions from roughly 2 micrograms of genomic DNA, or from all available DNA when less than that amount was available. The multiplex PCR employed 60 forward primers targeting TCR V beta segments and 13 reverse primers targeting J beta segments. Synthetic control templates were spiked into each sample at limiting dilution to estimate reads per starting template. Sequencing produced 87 bp reads on the Illumina HiSeq System. Turning to the authors' computational methods: To remove PCR and sequencing errors, closely related sequences were merged with a nearest neighbor algorithm. TCR overlap was measured as the percentage of unique tumor TCR beta sequences also present in the same patient's peripheral blood. Here the immuneACCESS table is served through TCRdb, limited to in-frame sequences with V and J called. Missing clones are a known gap in these copies; in checked studies unresolved V genes cover under half, and the rest lacks a known reason. V, J and clone size are those of that table, while D and trimming were read from the DNA. Across this sample there are about 58,000 clones, with about four fifths seen only once. Less than 20% of the sample comes from the top ten.

This sample is drawn from a study of glioma-infiltrating T cells after dendritic cell vaccination (dated by TCRdb to the mid-2010s). At the level of the whole study: The cohort included around 15 glioblastoma patients drawn from Phase I and II dendritic cell vaccination trials, of whom 9 were newly diagnosed and 6 had recurrent disease. To make the vaccine, monocyte-derived dendritic cells were cultured for six to eight days with IL-4 and GM-CSF and then pulsed overnight with autologous tumor lysate. Survival after dendritic cell vaccination was correlated with TCR sequencing metrics, including TIL content and tumor-blood repertoire overlap. Tumor-infiltrating lymphocyte content was quantified and tumor and blood repertoires were compared in dendritic cell-vaccinated glioblastoma patients by deep sequencing of TCR beta CDR3 regions. Between the early 2000s and the early 2010s, the patients were given dendritic cell vaccination pulsed with autologous tumor lysate. Each patient was given three intradermal dendritic cell vaccine injections, spaced two weeks apart, in the arm below the axilla.

The research as a whole found: TCR clonality showed no direct relationship with survival, which suggests that a diverse polyclonal response may be important. The TCR overlap response model with three groups was called speculative and said to need prospective validation. The cohort was small and heterogeneous, with few patients having full blood and tumor sets and even fewer initial-recurrent tumor pairs. After dendritic cell vaccination, a higher estimated pretreatment TIL content predicted longer time to progression and overall survival.

CDR1 and CDR2, per the germline V gene (reference sequence), are GTSNPN and SVGIG. Including the terminal cysteine and phenylalanine, the CDR3 comprises 13 residues. Only CDR3 DNA is held: 39 bases, read in frame from base 1. V is shortened by 4 bases, J by 4 bases, and the region joining them spans 13 bases. The time point label of this sample denotes: after dendritic cell vaccination, including at tumor progression/relapse. Patients were selected for having adequate residual fresh-frozen tumor tissue and more than two years of available survival data. Molecular status otherwise varied across the glioblastoma patients, but none of them carried an isocitrate dehydrogenase mutation. PBMC collection took place before vaccination, two weeks after the third vaccination, and at tumor progression if progression occurred. The Qiagen DNeasy Blood extraction Kit was used to extract genomic DNA.

The sequenced sample was blood, obtained after dendritic cell vaccination. The chain was built from TRBV30 and TRBJ1-2, and perhaps TRBD1 as D gene, on 5 matching bases. The sequence was obtained from a human donor with glioblastoma. CDR3 sequence: CAWTSTGGYGYTF. The DNA sequence reads TGTGCCTGGACCTCCACGGGGGGCTATGGCTACACCTTC.